The next 18 T cell receptor beta chains were all read from a single sample in a study of beta chain features in type 1 diabetes. The entirety of the isolated RNA underwent reverse transcription, so expressed TCRB transcripts were sequenced. The repertoire was sequenced with immunoSEQ multiplex PCR; TCRdb's copy has only in-frame clones and lacks some. The table has hundreds of thousands of clones, approximately 30% seen once. Sequenced: naive CD4+ T cells from blood. The receptors originated from a young man in good health.

V and J are TRBV7-2 and TRBJ1-1; possibly TRBD1 for D (5 bases). This CDR3 has 17 amino acids. The V gene's germline CDR1 is SGHTA and CDR2 FQGNSA. Trimming stripped 6 bases from V and 5 bases from J, with 25 bases between. For the CDR3, the DNA is TGTGCCAGCAGGCTACTTACCACCGGGACCGGCCGTACTGAAGCTTTCTTT. Its protein product is CASRLLTTGTGRTEAFF.

The chain has TRBV5-1 and TRBJ2-7, with 8 nucleotides matching TRBD1. V was clipped by 0 bases and J by 3 bases; unmatched bases: 2. This CDR3 has 14 residues. The germline gives CDR1 SGHRS, CDR2 YFSETQ. CDR3 residues: CASSLGDRGYEQYF. The CDR3 bases are TGCGCCAGCAGCTTGGGAGACAGGGGCTACGAGCAGTACTTC.

This clone appeared a few times. CDR3 residues: CASSQDRTSGRVIKNIQYF. The CDR3 DNA follows: TGCGCCAGCAGCCAAGATCGCACTAGCGGGAGGGTAATCAAAAACATTCAGTACTTC. V and J are TRBV4-3 and TRBJ2-4, with 13 nucleotides matching TRBD2. The V gene's germline CDR1 is LGHNA and CDR2 YSLEER. Trimming cost V 0 bases and J 3 bases; bases outside gene matches: 8. CDR3 length equals 19 residues.

This sequence joins TRBV28 and TRBJ2-7, with D uncertain. There are 12 residues in the CDR3. CDR1 is MDHEN and CDR2 is SYDVKM in the germline V gene. Deletions cut 7 bases from V and 7 bases from J, with 14 bases between. DNA for the CDR3: TGTGCCAGCATTCGACCGGGTCGGGAGCAGTACTTC. Residues: CASIRPGREQYF.

This clone has a handful of counts. The V call is TRBV7-6, the J call TRBJ1-2; D unresolved. From germline, CDR1 is SGHVS and CDR2 FNYEAQ. V lost 1 base to trimming and J lost 0 bases, with 6 bases between them. This CDR3 spans 14 amino acids. The CDR3 DNA is TGTGCCAGCAGCTTAGTTGGCGCTAACTATGGCTACACCTTC. Its translation is CASSLVGANYGYTF.

This clone was seen more than once but under ten times. CDR3: CASSGDVGLYGYTF. CDR3 nucleotide sequence: TGTGCCAGCAGTGGCGACGTGGGTCTCTATGGCTACACCTTC. The V and J genes are TRBV25-1 and TRBJ1-2; D remains unclear. The germline CDR1 and CDR2 sequences are MGHDK and SYGVNS. This CDR3 contains 14 residues. The V end lost 4 bases, the J end lost 4 bases, and 13 bases lay between the germline ends.

V is TRBV19 and J is TRBJ2-1; TRBD1 matches 7 bases. The CDR3 runs to 13 residues. Trimming at V came to 6 bases and at J to 6 bases, leaving 5 bases not matched to a gene. Germline V CDR1 and CDR2: LNHDA, SQIVND (reference sequence). The CDR3 nucleotides are TGTGCCAGTAGGAGGGACAGCCTCAATGAGCAGTTCTTC. Amino acid sequence: CASRRDSLNEQFF.

This clone was seen only a few times. This chain connects TRBV29-1 to TRBJ2-3; 7 nucleotides agree with TRBD2. The germline V gene encodes CDR1 SQVTM and CDR2 ANQGSEA. CDR3 length: 14 amino acids. Trimming at V came to 1 base and at J to 6 bases, leaving 7 bases not matched to a gene. This CDR3 is CSVEVGGPMDTQYF. The DNA of the CDR3 is TGCAGCGTTGAAGTGGGAGGGCCGATGGATACGCAGTATTTT.

This clone was counted a few times. Other DNA sequences in the sample encode the same CDR3. V is TRBV9 and J is TRBJ2-1, with a weak D call TRBD2 (5 bases). V was clipped by 1 base and J by 5 bases, with 7 bases between them. The germline CDR1 and CDR2 sequences are SGDLS and YYNGEE. This CDR3 spans 13 amino acids. CDR3 amino acids: CASSVSGHNEQFF. The CDR3 DNA is TGTGCCAGCAGCGTAAGCGGACACAATGAGCAGTTCTTC.

This clone was detected only a few times. The chain links TRBV27 to TRBJ2-5, with 9 positions matching TRBD1. J gave up 5 bases and V 1 base, and 8 bases lay outside the gene matches. This CDR3 has 16 residues. Germline V CDR1 and CDR2: MNHEY, SMNVEV (reference sequence). The CDR3: CASSLLGTGLMETQYF. The CDR3 DNA reads TGTGCCAGCAGTTTATTGGGGACAGGGCTAATGGAGACCCAGTACTTC.

This clone was seen only a few times. This chain links TRBV30 with TRBJ2-3; 11 positions agree with TRBD2. The CDR3 spans 15 residues. Germline V gene lookup returns CDR1 GTSNPN and CDR2 SVGIG (reference sequence). V lost 6 bases and J lost 2; bases outside the gene matches: 7. The CDR3 spells CACVGTSGNTDTQYF. The CDR3 DNA reads as TGTGCCTGCGTAGGGACTAGCGGAAACACAGATACGCAGTATTTT.

The chain joins TRBV29-1 to TRBJ2-7; no definite D call. The CDR3 extends over 12 amino acids. V was cut by 0 bases and J by 9 bases, with 12 bases left in between. Germline CDR1 SQVTM, CDR2 ANQGSEA. The CDR3 reads CSVEDNGPRQYF. The CDR3 DNA is TGCAGCGTTGAAGATAACGGGCCACGGCAGTACTTC.

V is TRBV2 and J is TRBJ2-4, with D perhaps TRBD2 (5 bases). The CDR3 is 13 amino acids. The germline CDR1 and CDR2 sequences are SNHLY and FYNNEI. The ends were cut back, 5 bases at V and 5 bases at J, with 10 bases in the middle. The CDR3 DNA follows: TGTGCCAGCAGTAGTCGTAGCGAAAACATTCAGTACTTC. Encoded protein: CASSSRSENIQYF.

The V gene is TRBV7-3, the J gene TRBJ2-3; the match to TRBD2 covers 10 bases. This CDR3 contains 15 residues. CDR1 is SGHTA and CDR2 is FQGTGA in the germline V gene. The V segment lost 5 bases and the J segment 1 base; nucleotides outside the gene matches: 3. Here the CDR3 reads CASSPGLARTDTQYF. The CDR3, as DNA: TGTGCCAGCAGCCCGGGACTAGCGCGCACAGATACGCAGTATTTT.

The gene calls are TRBV4-1 and TRBJ2-1, with 7 bases matching TRBD1. The trim removed 6 bases at V and 4 bases at J, leaving 9 bases unmatched. CDR3 length: 15 residues. Germline CDR1 and CDR2: MGHRA and YSYEKL. The DNA for the CDR3 is TGCGCCAGCAGAAACCCGGGACAGACTTACAATGAGCAGTTCTTC. Amino acids: CASRNPGQTYNEQFF.

There are a few counts of this clone. This chain uses TRBV7-2 with TRBJ2-5; 7 bases match TRBD1. Germline V gene data show CDR1 as SGHTA and CDR2 as FQGNSA. V was clipped by 5 bases and J by 1 base; unmatched bases: 4. The CDR3 covers 14 residues. CDR3 amino acids: CASSIDRVQETQYF. In DNA, the CDR3 is TGTGCCAGCAGCATAGACAGGGTCCAAGAGACCCAGTACTTC.

The chain recombines TRBV9 with TRBJ2-2; TRBD2 is a possible D gene (5 bases). There are 15 residues in the CDR3. The ends were cut back, 4 bases at V and 4 bases at J, with 14 bases in the middle. Germline CDR1 SGDLS, CDR2 YYNGEE. The CDR3 here is CASSRTSTGTGELFF. The CDR3 nucleotides are TGTGCCAGCAGCAGAACTAGTACGGGCACCGGGGAGCTGTTTTTT.

J is TRBJ2-5 and V is TRBV9; possibly TRBD1 for D (5 bases). The DNA matches TRBJ2-7 better at its end, which makes the J call doubtful. This CDR3 is 14 amino acids long. CDR1 SGDLS and CDR2 YYNGEE come from the germline V gene. The CDR3 spells CASSPTRRGGEQYF. The CDR3 nucleotides read TGTGCCAGCAGCCCCACCCGAAGGGGCGGCGAGCAGTACTTC.